This T cell receptor beta chain is from a study of monozygotic twins with inflammatory bowel disease. Findings and caveats of the study: TCRbeta inverse Simpson diversity was decreased in IBD patients versus healthy co-twins. T cell subtypes that differed could not be told apart.

The CDR3 totals 16 residues. CDR1 is SGHVS, CDR2 FNYEAQ, per germline. To note about this clonotype: The antigen is undetermined.

Researchers used template switching to add UMIs featuring a 6-nucleotide sample barcode. For both chains, the TCRalpha and TCRbeta cDNA went through two nested PCRs of about 15 and 9 cycles. TCRdb reworked the 5' RACE reads into one entry per CDR3 protein, no DNA. This sample contains about 160,000 distinct CDR3 sequences. Material for sequencing was blood. V gene TRBV7-6 combines with J gene TRBJ1-1; TCRdb outputs TRBD1, but without DNA this stays unchecked. The receptor was isolated from a human donor with ulcerative colitis or Crohn's disease, or a healthy co-twin of an affected twin (not recorded which). The CDR3 spells CASSLGAGVMNTEAFF.